This TCR beta chain emerged from a study of identifying expanded T cells in peripheral blood. Sequencing used immunoSEQ multiplex PCR; TCRdb keeps in-frame clones, though not all of them. Among around 94,000 clones listed, about nine tenths were seen once. About this clone itself: Its specificity is not known.

General study points: Over approximately two and four weeks, about 16 and 20 clones changed, versus around 1.3 between replicates. Across healthy donors, higher total template counts meant significantly greater roughly 2-week count variance.

During the collection period, no donor immune events like infections were recorded. From germline, CDR1 is MNHEY and CDR2 SVGAGI. V was pared by 2 bases and J by 3 bases, with 10 bases between. This CDR3 is 14 amino acids long. The chain recombines TRBV6-5 with TRBJ1-1; weak D call: TRBD1 (6 bases). The sample was blood. The receptor was isolated from a person aged 18-70 years in good health. DNA for the CDR3: TGTGCCAGCAGTTACAGGGGGGGAGACACTGAAGCTTTCTTT. Its protein is CASSYRGGDTEAFF.